These T cell receptor beta chains were read from a single sample in a study of a mutant IDH1 vaccine in newly diagnosed glioma. Clones were sequenced by immunoSEQ multiplex PCR, and TCRdb holds only the in-frame ones, with some missing. This table has tens of thousands of clones, about 71% appearing once. Their antigens are not known. This material consisted of PBMCs, taken from a glioma patient whose treatment included an IDH1 peptide vaccine. These receptors all come from a man aged 50 or older with glioma. The CDR3 runs from the conserved cysteine through the conserved F or W. The D gene is left open where the match is weak. Clone size appears in some rows only: once, few, many, or a class for an expanded clone.

size	V	D	J	DNA	CDR3
-	TRBV5-4	-	TRBJ2-5	TGTGCCAGCAGCTTGGAGGGCCCCCGGGGAGAGACCCAGTACTTC	CASSLEGPRGETQYF
-	TRBV29-1	-	TRBJ1-5	TGCAGCGTTGTAGCCGACTGGAATCAGCCCCAGCATTTT	CSVVADWNQPQHF
-	TRBV5-4	-	TRBJ1-3	TGTGCCAGCAGCGGGTCCGGGACCTTGGCTTTT	CASSGSGTLAF
-	TRBV19	-	TRBJ2-2	TGTGCCAGTAGTATAAGAGGGTCCGGGGAGCTGTTTTTT	CASSIRGSGELFF
-	TRBV2	-	TRBJ1-3	TGTGCCAGCAGGAAGGCGGACTCTGGAAACACCATATATTTT	CASRKADSGNTIYF
-	TRBV14	TRBD1	TRBJ1-1	TGTGCCAGCAGCCAAGGGCCGGGACAGAGCACTGAAGCTTTCTTT	CASSQGPGQSTEAFF
-	TRBV30	-	TRBJ1-5	TGTGCCTGGAGTGTACGGCGGGGAGTTCAGCCCCAGCATTTT	CAWSVRRGVQPQHF
-	TRBV6-5	-	TRBJ2-1	TGTGCCAGCAGTTACAGCCAGGCCCACAATGAGCAGTTCTTC	CASSYSQAHNEQFF
few	TRBV2	-	TRBJ1-1	TGTGCCAGCAAGGGTTCGGGACAAAGTGGAACTGAAGCTTTCTTT	CASKGSGQSGTEAFF
-	TRBV6-5	-	TRBJ1-5	TGTGCCAGCAGTTACAGTCTTACTAGCAATCAGCCCCAGCATTTT	CASSYSLTSNQPQHF
once	TRBV9	TRBD2	TRBJ2-7	TGTGCCAGTTCCCCGGGGGGGAGGGTGAACGAGCAGTACTTC	CASSPGGRVNEQYF
once	TRBV7-9	TRBD1	TRBJ2-7	TGTGCCAGCAGCTGGGACAGGGGACACGAGCAGTACTTC	CASSWDRGHEQYF
-	TRBV19	-	TRBJ2-2	TGTGCCAGTAAGAAGGGAAAGACCGGGGAGCTGTTTTTT	CASKKGKTGELFF
few	TRBV10-3	TRBD1	TRBJ2-7	TGTGCCATCAGTGAGAGACAGGGCGAGCAGTACTTC	CAISERQGEQYF